The 31 T cell receptor beta chains reported below all come from one sample, sequenced in a study of blood T cell repertoires in COVID-19. Generated by immunoSEQ multiplex PCR, the TCRdb table keeps only in-frame clones and is missing some. This sample has about 120,000 clones, with over 65% found just once. Material for sequencing was peripheral blood. The receptors originated from a woman aged 70-85 years with acute or convalescent COVID-19.

The rearrangement joins TRBV19 to TRBJ2-7; TRBD2 agrees at 9 bases. Germline CDR1 reads LNHDA; CDR2 reads SQIVND (reference sequence). The CDR3 loop spans 13 amino acids. The J segment lost 4 bases and the V segment lost 8 bases, leaving 6 bases of the junction unmatched. Here the CDR3 reads CASSLAGSYEQYV. The CDR3, as DNA: TGTGCCAGTTCGCTAGCGGGGAGTTACGAGCAGTACGTC.

This clone was counted a few times. One end of the junction fails to match germline, which may point to a read error. The chain links TRBV6-5 to TRBJ1-1, with a weak D call TRBD1 (5 bases). The germline gives CDR1 MNHEY, CDR2 SVGAGI. The CDR3 loop spans 13 amino acids. CDR3 sequence (DNA): TGTGCCAGCAGTTACTCGGCGGGACCTGACGCTTTCTTT. Translating it yields CASSYSAGPDAFF.

The DNA of the CDR3 is TGTGCCAGCAGCCCACCCCATGCAGGGGTTGTTAGCTACACCTTC. It is translated as CASSPPHAGVVSYTF. The chain combines TRBV3-1 (or the pseudogene TRBV3-2) with TRBJ1-2; a possible D gene is TRBD1 (6 bases). From germline, CDR1 is LGHDT and CDR2 YNNKEL (reference sequence). Trimming shortened V by 4 bases and J by 9 bases, and 21 bases separated the two germline ends. CDR3 length: 15 residues.

The chain carries TRBV5-1 and TRBJ1-6; 7 bases are a match to TRBD1. The length of the CDR3 is 15 residues. Unmatched junction bases numbered 10, after V lost 4 bases and J lost 9 bases. Germline V gene sequence: CDR1 SGHRS, CDR2 YFSETQ. CDR3 sequence reads: CASSHRQGEASPLHF. The DNA of the CDR3 is TGCGCCAGCAGCCATAGACAGGGTGAAGCTTCACCCCTCCACTTT.

The chain links TRBV7-2 to TRBJ1-1; 10 nucleotides line up with TRBD1. The CDR3 has 16 residues. Germline lookup yields CDR1 SGHTA and CDR2 FQGNSA. After removal of 1 base from V and 5 bases from J, the junction contained 7 bases not matched to a gene. The CDR3 sequence: CASSLEGTGVGTEAFF. The CDR3, as DNA: TGTGCCAGCAGCTTAGAGGGGACAGGGGTGGGGACTGAAGCTTTCTTT.

The chain is built from TRBV3-1 (or the pseudogene TRBV3-2) and TRBJ1-2, with D perhaps TRBD1 (6 bases). There are 13 residues in the CDR3. Trimming left V 8 bases short and J 7 bases short, with 17 bases between. CDR1 LGHDT and CDR2 YNNKEL come from the germline V gene (reference sequence). This CDR3 is CASGLGGTAGYTF. The DNA of the CDR3 is TGTGCCAGCGGCTTAGGGGGAACAGCTGGCTACACCTTC.

The chain is built from TRBV14 and TRBJ2-1; 10 bases are shared with TRBD1. The CDR3 is made up of 15 amino acids. The germline CDR1 and CDR2 sequences are SGHDN and FVKESK. Trimming at V came to 4 bases and at J to 7 bases, leaving 7 bases not matched to a gene. This CDR3 reads CASSLRQGAFNEQFF. CDR3 DNA sequence: TGTGCCAGCAGCCTCCGACAGGGGGCTTTTAATGAGCAGTTCTTC.

V and J are TRBV2 and TRBJ1-6; tentative D call: TRBD1 (5 bases). Germline CDR1 SNHLY, CDR2 FYNNEI. V lost 8 bases and J 1 base, leaving 9 bases between the germline ends. The CDR3 spans 14 residues. Here the CDR3 reads CASGTGSYNSPLHF. CDR3 sequence (DNA): TGTGCCAGCGGCACAGGATCCTATAATTCACCCCTCCACTTT. The full variable domain, in which reference TRBV2 and TRBJ1-6 provide the parts outside the CDR3, is EPEVTQTPSHQVTQMGQEVILRCVPISNHLYFYWYRQILGQKVEFLVSFYNNEISEKSEIFDDQFSVERPDGSNFTLKIRSTKLEDSAMYFCASGTGSYNSPLHFGNGTRLTVT.

The chain joins TRBV10-3 to TRBJ2-5; 7 nucleotides match TRBD1. Germline V gene data show CDR1 as ENHRY and CDR2 as SYGVKD. The CDR3 extends over 13 amino acids. J gave up 5 bases and V 10 bases, and 10 bases lay outside the gene matches. The CDR3 sequence is CATSGQPMETQYF. The CDR3 region has the DNA TGTGCCACCTCGGGACAGCCCATGGAGACCCAGTACTTC.

The chain is built from TRBV5-6 and TRBJ1-1; no clear D gene. CDR3 length: 13 amino acids. V lost 0 bases to trimming and J lost 3 bases, with 6 bases between them. Germline-derived CDR1 and CDR2 are SGHDT and YYEEEE. CDR3 residues: CASSLVRDTEAFF. The CDR3 DNA sequence: TGTGCCAGCAGCTTGGTTAGAGACACTGAAGCTTTCTTT.

The chain employs TRBV2 and TRBJ2-3, with 7 positions matching TRBD1. Germline V gives CDR1 SNHLY, CDR2 FYNNEI. V was clipped by 7 bases and J by 1 base; unmatched bases: 11. The CDR3 runs 16 residues. This CDR3 is CASTFRTGIRTDTQYF. The CDR3 DNA is TGTGCCAGCACTTTCAGGACAGGTATACGCACAGATACGCAGTATTTT.

The V call is TRBV2, the J call TRBJ1-5, with D unresolved. The length of the CDR3 is 14 residues. V lost 3 bases to trimming and J lost 1 base, with 7 bases between them. Germline CDR1 and CDR2: SNHLY and FYNNEI. The chain's CDR3 is CASSDGRSNQPQHF. In DNA form, the CDR3 reads TGTGCCAGCAGTGACGGGAGAAGCAATCAGCCCCAGCATTTT. Variable domain in full (rest from reference TRBV2 and TRBJ1-5): EPEVTQTPSHQVTQMGQEVILRCVPISNHLYFYWYRQILGQKVEFLVSFYNNEISEKSEIFDDQFSVERPDGSNFTLKIRSTKLEDSAMYFCASSDGRSNQPQHFGDGTRLSIL.

The CDR3 DNA reads as TGTGCCAGCAGCGTCGGGCAGGGGTTAGCTAACTATGGCTACACCTTC. It is translated as CASSVGQGLANYGYTF. The chain joins TRBV9 to TRBJ1-2; D might be TRBD1 (6 bases). Trimming shortened V by 2 bases and J by 0 bases, and 14 bases separated the two germline ends. This CDR3 region has 16 residues. Germline V lookup: CDR1 SGDLS, CDR2 YYNGEE.

The rearrangement joins TRBV5-6 to TRBJ1-2; D perhaps matches TRBD1 (6 bases). Germline loops: CDR1 SGHDT, CDR2 YYEEEE. The CDR3 sequence is 18 residues long. Trimming shortened V by 0 bases and J by 8 bases, and 26 bases separated the two germline ends. The CDR3 DNA sequence: TGTGCCAGCAGCTTGGGGGTGGGCGGGGGCGCGGACCCTCGAGGCTACACCTTC. Translated: CASSLGVGGGADPRGYTF.

This chain uses TRBV7-9 with TRBJ1-4, with 11 bases aligning to TRBD1. V lost 5 bases and J lost 7; bases outside the gene matches: 6. Germline V gene data show CDR1 as SEHNR and CDR2 as FQNEAQ (reference sequence). This CDR3 has 15 residues. CDR3 coding DNA: TGTGCCAGCAGCAAGGACAGGGGGCGTCTTGAAAAACTGTTTTTT. Its protein is CASSKDRGRLEKLFF.

This chain joins TRBV5-1 and TRBJ2-7; 7 nucleotides align to TRBD1. The V and J ends lost 4 bases and 3 bases, in that order; junction bases with no gene match: 4. The V gene's germline CDR1 is SGHRS and CDR2 YFSETQ. The length of the CDR3 is 13 residues. The chain's CDR3 is CASSRDSLYEQYF. In DNA form, the CDR3 reads TGCGCCAGCAGCAGGGACAGCCTCTACGAGCAGTACTTC.

V gene TRBV27 combines with J gene TRBJ1-1, with 7 nucleotides matching TRBD1. V shed 6 bases, J shed 7 bases, and the junction held 5 bases outside the gene matches. This CDR3 has 12 residues. Looked up from germline, CDR1 is MNHEY and CDR2 is SMNVEV (reference sequence). The DNA for the CDR3 is TGTGCCAGCAGAGTCCGACAGGGTGAAGCTTTCTTT. It encodes CASRVRQGEAFF.

This clone was detected only a few times. In DNA form, the CDR3 reads TGCAGTGCTAGCACTGGAAACACCATATATTTT. Protein product: CSASTGNTIYF. This chain uses TRBV20-1 with TRBJ1-3; D unclear. Germline V gene lookup returns CDR1 DFQATT and CDR2 SNEGSKA (reference sequence). With 3 bases removed from V and 2 bases from J, the gap between germline ends came to 2 bases. The CDR3 loop spans 11 amino acids.

J is TRBJ2-2 and V is TRBV18; D gene uncertain. Germline V gene lookup returns CDR1 KGHSH and CDR2 LQKENI. CDR3 length: 14 residues. Trimming removed 4 bases at V and 0 bases at J, with 6 bases between. For the CDR3, the DNA is TGTGCCAGCTCACAGCAAACGAACACCGGGGAGCTGTTTTTT. This encodes CASSQQTNTGELFF. Variable domain in full (rest from reference TRBV18 and TRBJ2-2): NAGVMQNPRHLVRRRGQEARLRCSPMKGHSHVYWYRQLPEEGLKFMVYLQKENIIDESGMPKERFSAEFPKEGPSILRIQQVVRGDSAAYFCASSQQTNTGELFFGEGSRLTVL.

This clone was recorded only once. The chain is built from TRBV3-1 (or the pseudogene TRBV3-2) and TRBJ1-2; no definite D call. The V end was cut by 0 bases, the J end by 5 bases, with 7 bases between. In germline, CDR1 is LGHDT, CDR2 YNNKEL (reference sequence). CDR3 length: 13 amino acids. The CDR3 coding sequence is TGTGCCAGCAGCCAAGAGGGCTTGTATGGCTACACCTTC. Translation gives CASSQEGLYGYTF.

The rearrangement joins TRBV7-9 to TRBJ1-1, with 8 bases that match TRBD1. The CDR3 totals 15 residues. CDR1 and CDR2 from the germline V gene are SEHNR and FQNEAQ (reference sequence). V lost 7 bases to trimming and J lost 2 bases; unmatched junction nucleotides: 9. In DNA, the CDR3 is TGTGCCAGCAAAGCCGGGACAGGAGTTAACACTGAAGCTTTCTTT. Amino acids: CASKAGTGVNTEAFF.

This chain uses TRBV19 with TRBJ1-5; D perhaps matches TRBD1 (6 bases). V shed 5 bases and J shed 6 bases, with 17 bases lying between them. The germline CDR1 and CDR2 sequences are LNHDA and SQIVND (reference sequence). CDR3 length: 15 amino acids. The CDR3 loop reads CASSGDGGLGQPQHF. CDR3 sequence (DNA): TGTGCCAGTAGTGGAGACGGGGGGCTGGGTCAGCCCCAGCATTTT.

The rearrangement joins TRBV11-2 to TRBJ2-1; 10 nucleotides agree with TRBD1. This CDR3 has 14 amino acids. After removal of 5 bases from V and 7 bases from J, the junction contained 5 bases not matched to a gene. Germline lookup yields CDR1 SGHAT and CDR2 FQNNGV. The CDR3 region is CASSLLDRGNEQFF. The DNA of the CDR3 is TGTGCCAGCAGCCTCCTGGACAGGGGGAATGAGCAGTTCTTC.

This sequence joins TRBV29-1 and TRBJ1-5; no definite D call. Trimming removed 4 bases from V and 6 bases from J, with 16 bases in between. The CDR3 is made up of 14 amino acids. From germline, CDR1 is SQVTM and CDR2 ANQGSEA. CDR3 DNA sequence: TGCAGCGTTGGTGAGAGGGCGGCAGGTCAGCCCCAGCATTTT. Protein: CSVGERAAGQPQHF.

The chain links TRBV7-9 to TRBJ1-2, with D possibly being TRBD1 (6 bases). Looked up from germline, CDR1 is SEHNR and CDR2 is FQNEAQ (reference sequence). CDR3 length equals 16 residues. V lost 5 bases to trimming and J lost 5 bases, with 21 bases between them. DNA for the CDR3: TGTGCCAGCAGCCGCCGGGACGGGGGGGCATTTTATGGCTACACCTTC. The encoded protein is CASSRRDGGAFYGYTF. Full variable domain (rest looked up from reference TRBV7-9 and TRBJ1-2): DTGVSQNPRHKITKRGQNVTFRCDPISEHNRLYWYRQTLGQGPEFLTYFQNEAQLEKSRLLSDRFSAERPKGSFSTLEIQRTEQGDSAMYLCASSRRDGGAFYGYTFGSGTRLTVV.

This rearrangement joins TRBV12-3 or TRBV12-4 to TRBJ1-5, with 7 bases aligning to TRBD1. The CDR3 contains 13 residues. V shed 3 bases, J shed 6 bases, and the junction held 2 bases outside the gene matches. The CDR3 loop is CASSLTGSQPQHF. CDR3 DNA: TGTGCCAGCAGTTTGACAGGGAGTCAGCCCCAGCATTTT.

The chain has TRBV2 and TRBJ1-4; TRBD1 is a possible D gene (6 bases). V gave up 6 bases and J gave up 8 bases, with 16 bases separating them. Germline values: CDR1 SNHLY, CDR2 FYNNEI. The CDR3 is 14 residues long. The CDR3 spells CASRPQGIGEKLFF. For the CDR3, the DNA is TGTGCCAGCAGGCCACAGGGCATTGGGGAAAAACTGTTTTTT.

The CDR3 coding sequence is TGTGCCAGCAGCCAAGCTCGTGGAATAGCGGGACAAGAGACCCAGTACTTC. It encodes CASSQARGIAGQETQYF. J is TRBJ2-5 and V is TRBV14; 8 bases map to TRBD2. The germline V gene encodes CDR1 SGHDN and CDR2 FVKESK. The CDR3 runs 17 residues. The V segment lost 1 base and the J segment 2 bases; nucleotides outside the gene matches: 9.

The chain employs TRBV6-5 and TRBJ2-7; TRBD1 agrees at 8 bases. Germline values: CDR1 MNHEY, CDR2 SVGAGI. The V and J ends lost 7 bases and 5 bases, in that order; junction bases with no gene match: 10. The length of the CDR3 is 14 residues. The CDR3 DNA reads as TGTGCCAGCAATTCCGACAGGGGCGGCAACGAGCAGTACTTC. Amino acid sequence: CASNSDRGGNEQYF.

The chain uses TRBV5-1 and TRBJ1-3, with D unresolved. V lost 0 bases and J lost 0, with 16 bases in between. CDR3 length: 18 residues. CDR1 and CDR2 from the germline V gene are SGHRS and YFSETQ. This CDR3 reads CASSLGSTRSGSGNTIYF. DNA of the CDR3: TGCGCCAGCAGCTTGGGATCAACCCGATCGGGCTCTGGAAACACCATATATTTT.

The chain joins TRBV7-3 to TRBJ2-1; tentative D call: TRBD2 (5 bases). Germline V lookup: CDR1 SGHTA, CDR2 FQGTGA. V was trimmed by 2 bases and J by 5 bases, leaving 7 bases between them. This CDR3 region has 13 residues. DNA for the CDR3: TGTGCCAGCAGCTTAGATAGCGACAATGAGCAGTTCTTC. This codes for CASSLDSDNEQFF.